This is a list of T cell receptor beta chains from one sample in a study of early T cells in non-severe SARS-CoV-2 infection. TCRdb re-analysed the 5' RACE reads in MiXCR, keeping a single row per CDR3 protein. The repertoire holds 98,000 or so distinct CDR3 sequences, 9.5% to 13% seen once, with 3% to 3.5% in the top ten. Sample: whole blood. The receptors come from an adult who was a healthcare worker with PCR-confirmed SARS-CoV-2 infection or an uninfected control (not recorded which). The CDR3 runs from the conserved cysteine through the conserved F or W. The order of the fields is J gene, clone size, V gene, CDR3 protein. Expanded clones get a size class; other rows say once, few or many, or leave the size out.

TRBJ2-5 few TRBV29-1 CSGGQETQYF
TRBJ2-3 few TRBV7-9 CASSPPTSDTQYF
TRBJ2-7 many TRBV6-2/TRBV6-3 CASSLLLPGTVSYEQYF
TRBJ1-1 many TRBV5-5 CASSLDLRGSNTEAFF
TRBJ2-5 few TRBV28 CAITGPHLSTQYF
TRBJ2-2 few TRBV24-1 CATKGGRTGELFF
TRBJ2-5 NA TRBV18 CASSQLYRGQETQYF
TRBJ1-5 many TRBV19 CASSAPGRGQPQHF
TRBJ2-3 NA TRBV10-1 CASSRDQTGDTQYF
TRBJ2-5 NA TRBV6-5 CASRLAGNQETQYF
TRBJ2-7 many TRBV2 CASSEGASPQVGEQYF
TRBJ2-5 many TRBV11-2 CASSSMSVEETQYF